The sequence of this TCR beta chain was determined in a study of tissue T cells after allogeneic stem cell transplantation. Clones were sequenced by immunoSEQ multiplex PCR, and TCRdb holds only the in-frame ones, with some missing. The data show more than 45,000 clones, with about three quarters seen just once and around 0.6% held by the top ten. V shed 5 bases and J 3 bases; nucleotides not matched to a gene: 9. Germline lookup yields CDR1 GKSSPN and CDR2 SITVG. The CDR3 has 14 residues. Points from the study as a whole: TCR repertoires tracked anatomic similarity, regardless of disease or transplant status. Blood and spleen captured only part of the tissue TCR repertoire.

Of note for this clone: The target antigen is unknown. These gene names are mouse names. The CDR3 end lies 1 residue beyond the end of the read and is filled in from the germline J gene.

This TCR was recovered from a pool of C57BL/6 mice in good health. Specimen: sorted cells pooled from one or two spleens. The chain joins TRBV31 to TRBJ1-1; TRBD1 aligns across 7 bases. The CDR3 region is CAWQRGRRDTEVFF. The CDR3 bases that were read are TGTGCCTGGCAGAGGGGGCGGAGAGACACAGAAGTCTTC. Filled out from reference TRBV31 and TRBJ1-1, the complete variable domain reads AQTIHQWPVAEIKAVGSPLSLGCTIKGKSSPNLYWYWQATGGTLQQLFYSITVGQVESVVQLNLSASRPKDDQFILSTEKLLLSHSGFYLCAWQRGRRDTEVFFGKGTRLTVV.